One and the same sample provided the 21 T cell receptor beta chains below, sequenced in a study of shared clonotypes between healthy human individuals. Profiling relied on immunoSEQ multiplex PCR, and the TCRdb table lists in-frame clones only, not all of them. The sample consists of around 510,000 clones, roughly 95% of them appearing once. Material: naive CD4+ T cells sorted from blood. Subset given: CD45RA+ positively selected. The receptors shown here come from a woman between 25 and 40 years old in good health.

This clone was seen once. The chain links TRBV19 to TRBJ1-4, with 9 nucleotides matching TRBD1. Trimming took 8 bases from V and 2 from J; bases not matched to a gene: 12. Germline V gene data show CDR1 as LNHDA and CDR2 as SQIVND (reference sequence). The CDR3 runs 17 residues. The CDR3 nucleotides are TGTGCCAGTTCCCCGGGACAGGGAAGAAGGACTAATGAAAAACTGTTTTTT. Translated: CASSPGQGRRTNEKLFF.

This rearrangement joins TRBV7-9 to TRBJ2-6; D gene unclear. The V end was cut by 3 bases, the J end by 2 bases, with 5 bases between. Germline-derived CDR1 and CDR2 are SEHNR and FQNEAQ (reference sequence). The CDR3 is 14 amino acids. This chain's CDR3 is CASSLGTGANVLTF. The DNA of the CDR3 is TGTGCCAGCAGCTTGGGAACTGGGGCCAACGTCCTGACTTTC.

The J gene is TRBJ2-3, the V gene TRBV6-5, with a weak D call TRBD1 (9 bases). CDR1 MNHEY and CDR2 SVGAGI come from the germline V gene. Trimming shortened V by 2 bases and J by 6 bases, and 18 bases separated the two germline ends. The CDR3 contains 16 residues. CDR3 in amino acids: CASSYPGGTGFDTQYF. As DNA, the CDR3 is TGTGCCAGCAGTTACCCGGGGGGGACAGGGTTCGATACGCAGTATTTT.

V usage is TRBV30 and J usage is TRBJ2-5; TRBD1 aligns across 11 bases. The length of the CDR3 is 12 residues. The germline gives CDR1 GTSNPN, CDR2 SVGIG (reference sequence). Germline trimming cut 7 bases from V and 5 bases from J; bases unmatched to any gene: 3. Written as DNA, the CDR3 is TGTGCCTACGGGACAGGGGGGGAGACCCAGTACTTC. Translating gives CAYGTGGETQYF.

The rearrangement joins TRBV25-1 to TRBJ2-6; D call uncertain. Germline V lookup: CDR1 MGHDK, CDR2 SYGVNS. The CDR3 is made up of 16 amino acids. V gave up 3 bases and J gave up 0 bases, with 9 bases separating them. The CDR3 region has the DNA TGTGCCAGCAGTGACGGTTCACGCTCTGGGGCCAACGTCCTGACTTTC. Translating it yields CASSDGSRSGANVLTF.

The chain recombines TRBV2 with TRBJ2-1; the match to TRBD2 covers 7 bases. After removal of 2 bases from V and 1 base from J, the junction contained 2 bases not matched to a gene. From germline, CDR1 is SNHLY and CDR2 FYNNEI. The CDR3 length is 15 residues. CDR3 nucleotides: TGTGCCAGCAGTGAAAAAGCGGGGTCCTACAATGAGCAGTTCTTC. Its translation: CASSEKAGSYNEQFF.

The V gene is TRBV6-5, the J gene TRBJ1-4; 7 nucleotides match TRBD1. Looked up from germline, CDR1 is MNHEY and CDR2 is SVGAGI. V lost 0 bases and J lost 4; bases outside the gene matches: 5. The CDR3 sequence is 16 residues long. CDR3 sequence (DNA): TGTGCCAGCAGTTACTCGGGTAACAGGGGTAATGAAAAACTGTTTTTT. The encoded protein is CASSYSGNRGNEKLFF.

This chain connects TRBV27 to TRBJ2-7, with 8 bases lining up with TRBD1. Germline V lookup: CDR1 MNHEY, CDR2 SMNVEV (reference sequence). J gave up 4 bases and V 6 bases, and 14 bases lay outside the gene matches. This CDR3 region has 16 residues. CDR3 region: CASRPSGGAEGYEQYF. The CDR3 DNA follows: TGTGCCAGCAGGCCGTCAGGGGGCGCCGAGGGGTACGAGCAGTACTTC.

Only one count was recorded for this clone. V gene TRBV18 combines with J gene TRBJ2-7, with 8 bases that match TRBD2. There are 16 residues in the CDR3. The germline gives CDR1 KGHSH, CDR2 LQKENI. J lost 4 bases, V lost 1 base, and 9 bases had no gene match. The CDR3 loop is CASSPRDLAGGYEQYF. The CDR3 DNA reads TGTGCCAGCTCACCACGAGATCTAGCGGGTGGTTACGAGCAGTACTTC.

The J gene is TRBJ1-1, the V gene TRBV7-9; maybe TRBD1 (6 bases). The V end lost 4 bases, the J end lost 6 bases, and 15 bases lay between the germline ends. The CDR3 consists of 14 residues. From germline, CDR1 is SEHNR and CDR2 FQNEAQ (reference sequence). The CDR3 loop reads CASSSKGDRPEAFF. CDR3 nucleotides: TGTGCCAGCAGCTCCAAGGGTGACAGGCCTGAAGCTTTCTTT.

The chain combines TRBV7-1 with TRBJ2-7, with D hard to call. TRBV7-1 qualifies as an ORF whose function is uncertain. The CDR3 extends over 15 amino acids. Trimming cost V 5 bases and J 2 bases, with 16 bases left between them. The chain's CDR3 is CASSARRLDPYEQYF. CDR3 nucleotides: TGTGCCAGCAGCGCGCGTCGACTGGATCCCTACGAGCAGTACTTC.

This chain connects TRBV6-6 to TRBJ2-7, with a possible D match to TRBD2 (6 bases). CDR1 is MNHNY and CDR2 is SVGAGI in the germline V gene (reference sequence). V was clipped by 2 bases and J by 1 base, with 15 bases between them. The CDR3 has 16 amino acids. The CDR3 DNA sequence: TGTGCCAGCAGTTACGCGCCCGGGAGTTATTCCTACGAGCAGTACTTC. This sequence encodes CASSYAPGSYSYEQYF.

V is TRBV2 and J is TRBJ2-7; 7 nucleotides line up with TRBD1. The CDR3 loop spans 14 amino acids. V was pared by 9 bases and J by 2 bases, with 10 bases of the junction left unmatched. The germline V gene has CDR1 SNHLY and CDR2 FYNNEI. DNA of the CDR3: TGTGCCAGTACGACAGGGATCTATCCCTACGAGCAGTACTTC. Its translation: CASTTGIYPYEQYF.

The chain joins TRBV7-6 to TRBJ1-3; no definite D call. Germline V CDR1 and CDR2: SGHVS, FNYEAQ. Trimming removed 1 base from V and 3 bases from J, with 1 base in between. The CDR3 runs to 12 residues. CDR3 sequence reads: CASSLDGNTIYF. CDR3 DNA sequence: TGTGCCAGCAGCTTAGATGGAAACACCATATATTTT.

The rearrangement joins TRBV27 to TRBJ2-7; the D gene could be TRBD1 or TRBD2 (5 bases each). Germline CDR1 and CDR2: MNHEY and SMNVEV (reference sequence). The CDR3 loop spans 14 amino acids. The V end was cut by 5 bases, the J end by 4 bases, with 15 bases between. CDR3 loop: CASSVPGPKYEQYF. CDR3 in DNA: TGTGCCAGCAGTGTACCGGGACCGAAGTACGAGCAGTACTTC.

The chain recombines TRBV10-3 with TRBJ2-5, with D maybe TRBD1 (5 bases). V shed 3 bases and J shed 3 bases, with 8 bases lying between them. Germline assignment: CDR1 ENHRY and CDR2 SYGVKD. This CDR3 is 13 amino acids long. The CDR3 sequence: CAISDRVEETQYF. Written as DNA, the CDR3 is TGTGCCATCAGTGACAGGGTGGAAGAGACCCAGTACTTC.

The CDR3 region is CSVGHDTYEQYF. The CDR3 region has the DNA TGCAGCGTTGGGCACGATACCTACGAGCAGTACTTC. The V and J genes are TRBV29-1 and TRBJ2-7; no definite D call. CDR3 length equals 12 residues. The germline V gene has CDR1 SQVTM and CDR2 ANQGSEA. Between the trimmed V and J ends, which lost 4 bases and 2 bases, there was a span of 9 bases.

This clone was seen once. This chain joins TRBV5-1 and TRBJ2-2; 7 bases agree with TRBD1. The CDR3 totals 15 residues. Germline lookup yields CDR1 SGHRS and CDR2 YFSETQ. The ends lost 4 bases at V and 0 bases at J; junction bases unmatched: 3. In DNA form, the CDR3 reads TGCGCCAGCAGCCGTGACAGGGCGAACACCGGGGAGCTGTTTTTT. Its translation is CASSRDRANTGELFF.

The chain employs TRBV19 and TRBJ1-5, with D hard to call. The germline CDR1 and CDR2 sequences are LNHDA and SQIVND (reference sequence). Trimming removed 3 bases at V and 1 base at J, with 10 bases between. There are 15 residues in the CDR3. The CDR3 region is CASSIRSSSNQPQHF. The CDR3, as DNA: TGTGCCAGTAGTATTAGGTCAAGCAGCAATCAGCCCCAGCATTTT. Filled out from reference TRBV19 and TRBJ1-5, the complete variable domain reads DGGITQSPKYLFRKEGQNVTLSCEQNLNHDAMYWYRQDPGQGLRLIYYSQIVNDFQKGDIAEGYSVSREKKESFPLTVTSAQKNPTAFYLCASSIRSSSNQPQHFGDGTRLSIL.

This chain connects TRBV5-6 to TRBJ1-5, with D possibly being TRBD1 (6 bases). The germline V and J ends were trimmed by 4 bases and 0 bases, with 14 bases remaining between them. Germline CDR1 and CDR2: SGHDT and YYEEEE. The CDR3 covers 16 residues. The CDR3 protein is CASSLWTAYSNQPQHF. The DNA for the CDR3 is TGTGCCAGCAGCCTATGGACAGCCTATAGCAATCAGCCCCAGCATTTT.

This clone was observed a few times. The chain joins TRBV18 to TRBJ2-2; maybe TRBD1 (5 bases). V was cut by 1 base and J by 0 bases, with 9 bases left in between. The germline V gene has CDR1 KGHSH and CDR2 LQKENI. This CDR3 is 16 amino acids long. The CDR3 protein is CASSPQGSANTGELFF. In DNA, the CDR3 is TGTGCCAGCTCACCACAGGGGTCCGCGAACACCGGGGAGCTGTTTTTT.